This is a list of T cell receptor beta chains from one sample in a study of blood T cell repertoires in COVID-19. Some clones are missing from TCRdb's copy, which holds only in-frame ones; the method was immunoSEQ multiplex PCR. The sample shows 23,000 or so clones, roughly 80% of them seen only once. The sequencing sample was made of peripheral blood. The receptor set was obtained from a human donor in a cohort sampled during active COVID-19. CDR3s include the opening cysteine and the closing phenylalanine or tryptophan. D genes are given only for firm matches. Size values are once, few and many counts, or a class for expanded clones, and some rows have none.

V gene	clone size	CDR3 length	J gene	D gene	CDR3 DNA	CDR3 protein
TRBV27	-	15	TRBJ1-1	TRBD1	TGTGCCAGCAGGCGCGGGACAGGGGGCTTCGCTGAAGCTTTCTTT	CASRRGTGGFAEAFF
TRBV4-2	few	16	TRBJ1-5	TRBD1	TGTGCCAGCAGCCAAGAGACAGGGGTAGGCAATCAGCCCCAGCATTTT	CASSQETGVGNQPQHF
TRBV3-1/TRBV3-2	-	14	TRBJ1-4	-	TGTGCCAGCAGCTCACCTATGAGGGGGGAAAAACTGTTTTTT	CASSSPMRGEKLFF
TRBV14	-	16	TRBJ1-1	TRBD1	TGTGCCAGCAGCCATTGGACAGGGGGCCCGGGCGGGGAAGCTTTCTTT	CASSHWTGGPGGEAFF
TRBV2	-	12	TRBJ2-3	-	TGTGCCGGCAGCTACCCGGGAGATACGCAGTATTTT	CAGSYPGDTQYF
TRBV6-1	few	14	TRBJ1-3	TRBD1	TGTGCCAGCAGTGATTTGGGACAGGGTAAATTCATATATTTT	CASSDLGQGKFIYF
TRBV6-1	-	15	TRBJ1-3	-	TGTGCCAGCAGTGACGACTCCCGCGGGGGAAACACCATATATTTT	CASSDDSRGGNTIYF
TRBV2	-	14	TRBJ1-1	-	TGTGCCAGCAGTGCTCGGAGAGGCGGCACTGAAGCTTTCTTT	CASSARRGGTEAFF
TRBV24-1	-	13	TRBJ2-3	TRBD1	TGTGCCACCATAGAACAGGGGACAGATACGCAGTATTTT	CATIEQGTDTQYF
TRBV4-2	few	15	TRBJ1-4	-	TGTGCCAGCAGCCCCACGACAGCGCTGGGTGAAAAACTGTTTTTT	CASSPTTALGEKLFF
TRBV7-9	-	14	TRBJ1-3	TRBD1	TGTGCCAGCAGCCCACAGGGGATAGGAAACACCATATATTTT	CASSPQGIGNTIYF
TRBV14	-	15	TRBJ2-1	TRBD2	TGTGCCAGCAGCCTTTTCAGCGGGGAAAACAATGAGCAGTTCTTC	CASSLFSGENNEQFF
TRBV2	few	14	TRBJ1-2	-	TGTGCCAGCAGAGACGGGACACCAAACTATGGCTACACCTTC	CASRDGTPNYGYTF
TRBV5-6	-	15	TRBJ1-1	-	TGTGCCAGCATCCTTACGGGGTACCTGAACACTGAAGCTTTCTTT	CASILTGYLNTEAFF
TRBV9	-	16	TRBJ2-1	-	TGTGCCAGCAGCGTAGGGCAGTCCGTACCCCAGGCTGAGCAGTTCTTC	CASSVGQSVPQAEQFF
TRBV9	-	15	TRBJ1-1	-	TGTGCCAGCAGCGTTCAGGGTTACATGAACACTGAAGCTTTCTTT	CASSVQGYMNTEAFF
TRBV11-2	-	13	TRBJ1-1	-	TGTGCCAGCAGCCCAGGGGACCGAGGTACGGCTTTCTTT	CASSPGDRGTAFF
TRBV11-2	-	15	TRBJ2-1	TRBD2	TGTGCCAGCAGGTTGTTGCGGGGGGCCGACAATGAGCAGTTCTTC	CASRLLRGADNEQFF
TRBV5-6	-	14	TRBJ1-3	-	TGTGCCAGCAGCTCTGTTAGCTCTGGAAACACCATATATTTT	CASSSVSSGNTIYF
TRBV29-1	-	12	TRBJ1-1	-	TGCAGCGCCGTTCGGAGCCAGTCTGAAGCTTTCTTT	CSAVRSQSEAFF
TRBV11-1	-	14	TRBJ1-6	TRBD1	TGTGCCAGCAGCCGGACAGGAAATAATTCACCCCTCCACTTT	CASSRTGNNSPLHF
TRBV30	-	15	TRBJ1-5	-	TGTGCCTGGAGTGTGTCGCAGTCTAGCAATCAGCCCCAGCATTTT	CAWSVSQSSNQPQHF
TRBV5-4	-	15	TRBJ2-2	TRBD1	TGTGCCAGCAGCTTTGACAGGGCCAGCACCGGGGAGCTGTTTTTT	CASSFDRASTGELFF
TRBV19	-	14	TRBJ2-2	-	TGTGCCAGTCGAACAGGGACCAACACCGGGGAGCTGTTTTTT	CASRTGTNTGELFF
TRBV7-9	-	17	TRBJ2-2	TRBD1	TGTGCCAGCAGCTTTGGGACAGGGGAATGGGGCCCCGGGGAGCTGTTTTTT	CASSFGTGEWGPGELFF
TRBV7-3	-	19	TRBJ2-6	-	TGTGCCAGCAGCCCGCGCCCAGCGGGTGAGATCTCTGGGGCCAACGTCCTGACTTTC	CASSPRPAGEISGANVLTF
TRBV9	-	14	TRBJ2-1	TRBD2	TGTGCCAGCAGCGTACAAGGGGAGGGCAATGAGCAGTTCTTC	CASSVQGEGNEQFF
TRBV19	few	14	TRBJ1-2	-	TGTGCCAGTATTCCAGGGGCGGGAGGGAATGGCTACACCTTC	CASIPGAGGNGYTF
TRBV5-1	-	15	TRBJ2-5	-	TGCGCCAGCAGTTATGGCTCCATAGACGGGGAGACCCAGTACTTC	CASSYGSIDGETQYF
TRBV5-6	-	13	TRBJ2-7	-	TGTGCCAGCAGCTTGGCACAGGGCTACGAGCAGTACTTC	CASSLAQGYEQYF
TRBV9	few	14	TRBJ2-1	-	TGTGCCAGCAGCGCGGGACTCCCCTACAATGAGCAGTTCTTC	CASSAGLPYNEQFF
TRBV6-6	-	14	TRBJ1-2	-	TGTGCCAGCAGTTCCGATACAGGAGCCTATGGCTACACCTTC	CASSSDTGAYGYTF